Each of the 30 T cell receptor beta chains below was sequenced from the same sample in a study of early T cells in non-severe SARS-CoV-2 infection. Via MiXCR, TCRdb re-called the 5' RACE reads, giving one row per CDR3 protein. This sample yields about 26,000 distinct CDR3 sequences, of which approximately 5% are seen a single time; under 5% belongs to the top ten. The material sequenced was whole blood. These receptors came from an adult who was a healthcare worker with PCR-confirmed SARS-CoV-2 infection or an uninfected control (not recorded which).

This clonotype was detected many times. This chain joins TRBV20-1 and TRBJ2-7; a possible D gene is TRBD1 (6 bases). The CDR3 has 13 residues. In germline, CDR1 is DFQATT, CDR2 SNEGSKA (reference sequence). Trimming removed 3 bases from V and 4 bases from J, with 13 bases in between. The CDR3 sequence is CSASHRVPYEQYF. CDR3 nucleotides: TGCAGTGCTAGTCACAGGGTCCCTTACGAGCAGTACTTC.

This clonotype showed up just a few times. The chain carries TRBV5-1 and TRBJ2-3; the D is unclear. Trimming cost V 0 bases and J 0 bases, with 8 bases left between them. Germline V CDR1 and CDR2: SGHRS, YFSETQ. This CDR3 is 15 amino acids long. CDR3 nucleotide sequence: TGCGCCAGCAGCTTGGCCAGACCCAGCACAGATACGCAGTATTTT. Translation: CASSLARPSTDTQYF.

This clonotype was found a few times. The chain has TRBV7-2 and TRBJ2-7, with D perhaps matching TRBD2 (5 bases). The germline V gene encodes CDR1 SGHTA and CDR2 FQGNSA. This CDR3 has 14 amino acids. The V end was cut by 3 bases, the J end by 1 base, with 10 bases between. In DNA form, the CDR3 reads TGTGCCAGCAGCTTGGGGAGTATTTCCTACGAGCAGTACTTC. Encoded protein: CASSLGSISYEQYF.

This clonotype was seen repeatedly, ten times or more. The chain carries TRBV5-6 and TRBJ2-7; tentatively, D is TRBD2 (6 bases). Per the germline V gene, CDR1 is SGHDT and CDR2 is YYEEEE. V gave up 4 bases and J gave up 3 bases, with 11 bases separating them. This CDR3 has 13 residues. The chain's CDR3 is CASSPGTYYEQYF. The CDR3, as DNA: TGTGCCAGCAGCCCTGGGACTTACTACGAGCAGTACTTC.

In this sample, this clonotype turned up many times. V and J are TRBV5-1 and TRBJ2-7, with 7 positions matching TRBD1. CDR1 and CDR2 from the germline V gene are SGHRS and YFSETQ. The CDR3 spans 13 residues. V was pared by 1 base and J by 4 bases, with 2 bases of the junction left unmatched. DNA of the CDR3: TGCGCCAGCAGCTTGATGACAGGGTACGAGCAGTACTTC. This codes for CASSLMTGYEQYF.

This clonotype appeared a few times. J is TRBJ2-2 and V is TRBV11-2; D remains unclear. The V gene lost 5 bases and the J gene lost 1 base, with 14 bases spanning the gap. This CDR3 comprises 16 residues. The germline V gene encodes CDR1 SGHAT and CDR2 FQNNGV. The CDR3 reads CASSQTGRLNTGELFF. CDR3 sequence (DNA): TGTGCCAGCAGCCAAACCGGGCGTCTGAACACCGGGGAGCTGTTTTTT.

This clonotype was seen a handful of times. The rearrangement links TRBV18 to TRBJ1-1; D is perhaps TRBD1 (5 bases). Per the germline V gene, CDR1 is KGHSH and CDR2 is LQKENI. The CDR3 has 16 residues. V dropped 0 bases and J dropped 0 bases, with 11 bases sitting between them. The CDR3 nucleotides are TGTGCCAGCTCACCACCGGGGGGACCGCTGAACACTGAAGCTTTCTTT. Amino acids: CASSPPGGPLNTEAFF.

This clonotype is medium-sized (0.01 to 0.1%) in the sample. The V gene is TRBV12-3 or TRBV12-4, the J gene TRBJ1-1, with 7 positions matching TRBD1. CDR3 size: 16 residues. V was pared by 1 base and J by 4 bases, with 9 bases of the junction left unmatched. CDR3 protein: CASSLGDRELSTEAFF. CDR3 sequence (DNA): TGTGCCAGCAGTTTAGGAGACAGGGAATTGAGCACTGAAGCTTTCTTT.

The sample holds many counts of this clonotype. The rearrangement joins TRBV12-3 or TRBV12-4 to TRBJ1-6; no firm D call. The CDR3 totals 13 residues. Trimming removed 3 bases at V and 9 bases at J, with 9 bases between. As DNA, the CDR3 is TGTGCCAGCAGTTTGACCCGTAGTTCACCCCTCCACTTT. This encodes CASSLTRSSPLHF.

V gene TRBV5-8 combines with J gene TRBJ2-3, with D possibly TRBD2 on 6 matching bases. The V end was cut by 3 bases, the J end by 4 bases, with 12 bases between. Per the germline V gene, CDR1 is SGHTS and CDR2 is YDEGEE. This CDR3 spans 14 amino acids. The CDR3 region is CASSYGGSADTQYF. In DNA form, the CDR3 reads TGTGCCAGCAGCTATGGAGGGTCGGCAGATACGCAGTATTTT.

This chain links TRBV7-9 with TRBJ2-5; tentative D call: TRBD2 (5 bases). V lost 5 bases to trimming and J lost 1 base, with 8 bases between them. In germline, CDR1 is SEHNR, CDR2 FQNEAQ (reference sequence). CDR3 length: 13 amino acids. The CDR3 here is CASSTRAQETQYF. DNA of the CDR3: TGTGCCAGCAGCACGAGGGCCCAAGAGACCCAGTACTTC. The variable domain in full, with the rest retrieved from reference TRBV7-9 and TRBJ2-5, is DTGVSQNPRHKITKRGQNVTFRCDPISEHNRLYWYRQTLGQGPEFLTYFQNEAQLEKSRLLSDRFSAERPKGSFSTLEIQRTEQGDSAMYLCASSTRAQETQYFGPGTRLLVL.

This clonotype was seen repeatedly, ten times or more. The CDR3 bases are TGTGCCAGCAGTTCAACAGGGGGCGCAGATACGCAGTATTTT. Translated: CASSSTGGADTQYF. The chain is built from TRBV7-9 and TRBJ2-3, with 9 bases aligning to TRBD1. V shed 6 bases, J shed 4 bases, and the junction held 5 bases outside the gene matches. This CDR3 region has 14 residues. Germline-derived CDR1 and CDR2 are SEHNR and FQNEAQ (reference sequence).

This clonotype was counted at least ten times. The chain couples TRBV5-4 to TRBJ2-7; D might be TRBD2 (5 bases). The germline V gene encodes CDR1 SGHNT and CDR2 YYREEE (reference sequence). The CDR3 has 13 amino acids. V lost 3 bases and J 2 bases, leaving 9 bases between the germline ends. CDR3 coding DNA: TGTGCCAGCAGCTCCGGGATCGCCTACGAGCAGTACTTC. This translates into CASSSGIAYEQYF.

This clonotype is labeled medium-sized. CDR3 nucleotide sequence: TGTGCCAGTAGTATAGCAGAGGGTAGAGGTCGCTATGGCTACACCTTC. This encodes CASSIAEGRGRYGYTF. The V and J genes are TRBV19 and TRBJ1-2; D remains ambiguous. Germline CDR1 is LNHDA and CDR2 is SQIVND (reference sequence). The CDR3 runs 16 residues. The germline V and J ends were trimmed by 1 base and 4 bases, with 16 bases remaining between them.

This clonotype was seen more than once but under ten times. The chain joins TRBV4-1 to TRBJ2-1, with 12 bases identical to TRBD2. The germline CDR1 and CDR2 sequences are MGHRA and YSYEKL. This CDR3 is 17 amino acids long. With V trimmed by 4 bases and J by 4 bases, 8 bases remained unmatched. The CDR3 DNA reads as TGCGCCAGCAGCCTGACCCGGACTAGCGGGGATTACAATGAGCAGTTCTTC. Protein product: CASSLTRTSGDYNEQFF.

The rearrangement links TRBV7-9 to TRBJ2-3; 8 bases are a match to TRBD2. Germline CDR1 is SEHNR and CDR2 is FQNEAQ (reference sequence). This CDR3 spans 15 amino acids. J lost 4 bases, V lost 5 bases, and 8 bases had no gene match. CDR3 sequence: CASSTVTSGPDTQYF. CDR3 nucleotides: TGTGCCAGCAGCACCGTCACTAGCGGACCAGATACGCAGTATTTT.

Only a few counts were recorded for this clonotype. The rearrangement joins TRBV7-6 to TRBJ2-3; TRBD2 aligns across 8 bases. The J segment lost 1 base and the V segment lost 7 bases, leaving 10 bases of the junction unmatched. Germline V gene sequence: CDR1 SGHVS, CDR2 FNYEAQ. The CDR3 loop spans 16 amino acids. CDR3 in DNA: TGTGCCAGCATCCCCGGGGGGGGCGGCGGCACAGATACGCAGTATTTT. It encodes CASIPGGGGGTDTQYF.

This clonotype has a handful of counts. The CDR3 region is CASSGQYSNQPQHF. CDR3 DNA sequence: TGTGCCAGCTCCGGACAGTATAGCAATCAGCCCCAGCATTTT. The J gene is TRBJ1-5, the V gene TRBV6-2 or TRBV6-3; a weak D match, TRBD1 (6 bases). V lost 8 bases, J lost 0 bases, and 11 bases lay in between. Germline V CDR1 and CDR2: MNHEY, SVGEGT. The CDR3 length is 14 residues.

This clonotype was detected many times. The chain carries TRBV7-9 and TRBJ2-3, with TRBD2 matching over 7 bases. The germline CDR1 and CDR2 sequences are SEHNR and FQNEAQ (reference sequence). The J segment lost 1 base and the V segment lost 5 bases, leaving 12 bases of the junction unmatched. The CDR3 runs to 17 residues. As DNA, the CDR3 is TGTGCCAGCAGCCCCCCGCGGGGGACGATAGGCACAGATACGCAGTATTTT. It encodes CASSPPRGTIGTDTQYF.

This clonotype has ten or more counts. The chain links TRBV5-4 to TRBJ2-7, with 8 bases matching TRBD2. Unmatched junction bases numbered 3, after V lost 1 base and J lost 3 bases. Germline V gene data show CDR1 as SGHNT and CDR2 as YYREEE (reference sequence). The CDR3 length is 14 residues. CDR3 sequence (DNA): TGTGCCAGCAGCTTGACTAGCGGCGTCTACGAGCAGTACTTC. Protein product: CASSLTSGVYEQYF.

This clonotype was seen at least ten times. The genes are TRBV9 and TRBJ2-2, with 7 bases aligning to TRBD2. Germline V lookup: CDR1 SGDLS, CDR2 YYNGEE. Germline trimming cut 7 bases from V and 2 bases from J; bases unmatched to any gene: 5. This CDR3 is built from 14 residues. CDR3 coding DNA: TGTGCCAGCTCCTGGGGGGGAAACACCGGGGAGCTGTTTTTT. Residues: CASSWGGNTGELFF. The full variable domain, with the rest looked up from reference TRBV9 and TRBJ2-2, is DSGVTQTPKHLITATGQRVTLRCSPRSGDLSVYWYQQSLDQGLQFLIQYYNGEERAKGNILERFSAQQFPDLHSELNLSSLELGDSALYFCASSWGGNTGELFFGEGSRLTVL.

The V and J genes are TRBV6-5 and TRBJ1-2; 8 bases agree with TRBD1. Germline trimming cut 1 base from V and 0 bases from J; bases unmatched to any gene: 7. Germline lookup yields CDR1 MNHEY and CDR2 SVGAGI. The CDR3 has 17 residues. The CDR3 protein is CASSYWDRTIANYGYTF. The CDR3 coding sequence is TGTGCCAGCAGTTACTGGGACAGGACCATAGCTAACTATGGCTACACCTTC.

In this sample, this clonotype turned up many times. The chain recombines TRBV5-1 with TRBJ2-2; 7 bases match TRBD2. Germline V gene sequence: CDR1 SGHRS, CDR2 YFSETQ. This CDR3 region has 15 residues. Trimming removed 2 bases from V and 3 bases from J; junction bases left unmatched: 4. CDR3 coding DNA: TGCGCCAGCAGCTTCGCAACTAGCGACACCGGGGAGCTGTTTTTT. Translating gives CASSFATSDTGELFF.

This clonotype was seen ten or more times. The V gene is TRBV29-1, the J gene TRBJ2-7, with 8 bases fitting TRBD1. Trimming took 3 bases from V and 5 from J; bases not matched to a gene: 9. CDR1 SQVTM and CDR2 ANQGSEA come from the germline V gene. CDR3 length equals 14 residues. CDR3 region: CSVDGTGALHEQYF. Here the CDR3 DNA reads TGCAGCGTTGATGGGACAGGAGCGCTCCACGAGCAGTACTTC.

This clonotype was recorded many times. The gene calls are TRBV27 and TRBJ2-3; TRBD2 might be the D (6 bases). CDR3 length: 16 residues. Trimming pared 6 bases from V and 3 bases from J, leaving 19 bases between. Germline V lookup: CDR1 MNHEY, CDR2 SMNVEV (reference sequence). In nucleotides, the CDR3 is TGTGCCAGCAGCCGGAAACGACCAGCGGGTACAGATACGCAGTATTTT. Encoded protein: CASSRKRPAGTDTQYF.

In its sample, this clonotype was seen many times. This sequence joins TRBV12-3 or TRBV12-4 and TRBJ1-2; D is possibly TRBD1 (5 bases). The CDR3 totals 14 residues. The V end was cut by 3 bases, the J end by 4 bases, with 12 bases between. The CDR3 region has the DNA TGTGCCAGCAGTTTTGGGGGATCGAGCTATGGCTACACCTTC. Protein sequence: CASSFGGSSYGYTF.

The chain employs TRBV18 and TRBJ2-5; weak D call: TRBD1 (5 bases). This CDR3 contains 20 residues. Trimming took off 2 bases at V and 5 bases at J, with 30 bases between the two ends. Germline V lookup: CDR1 KGHSH, CDR2 LQKENI. The CDR3 nucleotides read TGTGCCAGCTCACCATGGCCGGGCGTGTCGTTCTTTGGGGCCGAGGAGACCCAGTACTTC. This encodes CASSPWPGVSFFGAEETQYF.

This clonotype was picked up many times. CDR3 amino acids: CASSWRVGGRETQYF. DNA of the CDR3: TGTGCCAGCAGCTGGAGGGTCGGGGGCAGAGAGACCCAGTACTTC. The chain is built from TRBV5-6 and TRBJ2-5, with D possibly being TRBD1 or TRBD2 (6 bases each). Germline V gives CDR1 SGHDT, CDR2 YYEEEE. CDR3 length: 15 amino acids. V lost 3 bases and J 4 bases, leaving 16 bases between the germline ends.

By share, this clonotype ranks as medium-sized. The CDR3 bases are TGTGCCAGCAGCACTCGACAGAGGCCCTACGAGCAGTACTTC. Its translation: CASSTRQRPYEQYF. This chain links TRBV11-3 with TRBJ2-7; D perhaps matches TRBD1 (5 bases). This CDR3 contains 14 residues. Trimming left V 5 bases short and J 2 bases short, with 13 bases between. Germline assignment: CDR1 SGHNT and CDR2 YENEEA. Variable domain in full (rest from reference TRBV11-3 and TRBJ2-7): EAGVVQSPRYKIIEKKQPVAFWCNPISGHNTLYWYLQNLGQGPELLIRYENEEAVDDSQLPKDRFSAERLKGVDSTLKIQPAELGDSAVYLCASSTRQRPYEQYFGPGTRLTVT.

There are many counts of this clonotype. The V gene is TRBV10-3, the J gene TRBJ2-2; 15 bases fit TRBD2. This CDR3 region has 19 residues. V was clipped by 6 bases and J by 2 bases; unmatched bases: 10. Looked up from germline, CDR1 is ENHRY and CDR2 is SYGVKD. The CDR3 region is CAISDPGLAGGFNTGELFF. CDR3 coding DNA: TGTGCCATCAGCGACCCGGGACTAGCGGGGGGTTTCAACACCGGGGAGCTGTTTTTT.